Below, 30 T cell receptor beta chains from the same sample are listed, as sequenced in a study of blood T cell repertoires in COVID-19. Sequenced by immunoSEQ multiplex PCR; TCRdb stores in-frame clones only, minus some. The sample lists some 460,000 clones, roughly nine tenths seen once, with roughly 0.72% in the top ten. Sequencing was performed on PBMCs or T cells enriched from blood (not recorded which). The receptors originated from a young woman who had recovered from COVID-19.

This chain uses TRBV6-5 with TRBJ1-2; D is uncertain. Germline V gives CDR1 MNHEY, CDR2 SVGAGI. This CDR3 has 12 residues. Deletions cut 11 bases from V and 4 bases from J, with 14 bases between. The CDR3 sequence is CASKDSTYGYTF. The CDR3 region has the DNA TGTGCCTCGAAAGACTCCACCTATGGCTACACCTTC.

This sequence joins TRBV5-1 and TRBJ2-3; maybe TRBD1 (6 bases). Germline V gene lookup returns CDR1 SGHRS and CDR2 YFSETQ. The CDR3 is 14 amino acids. Trimming cost V 0 bases and J 5 bases, with 10 bases left between them. CDR3 loop: CASSLEGTIDTQYF. In DNA, the CDR3 is TGCGCCAGCAGCTTGGAGGGGACAATAGATACGCAGTATTTT.

The chain has TRBV4-2 and TRBJ1-1; D unclear. V was cut by 0 bases and J by 4 bases, with 9 bases left in between. CDR1 and CDR2 (germline): LGHNA, YNFKEQ. CDR3 length: 14 amino acids. DNA for the CDR3: TGTGCCAGCAGCCAAGATACGGAGGGCACTGAAGCTTTCTTT. Residues: CASSQDTEGTEAFF.

The chain couples TRBV7-2 to TRBJ1-3; TRBD1 is a possible D gene (5 bases). The CDR3 is 15 residues long. Germline CDR1 reads SGHTA; CDR2 reads FQGNSA. Trimming cost V 5 bases and J 1 base, with 12 bases left between them. CDR3 nucleotide sequence: TGTGCCAGCAGCCCGTCCCAGGGTTCTGGAAACACCATATATTTT. Translated, it gives CASSPSQGSGNTIYF.

The genes are TRBV18 and TRBJ1-2; D is perhaps TRBD1 (5 bases). V was trimmed by 1 base and J by 0 bases, leaving 12 bases between them. The germline gives CDR1 KGHSH, CDR2 LQKENI. The CDR3 consists of 16 residues. CDR3 in amino acids: CASSPLPTDSNYGYTF. The CDR3 bases are TGTGCCAGCTCACCACTACCGACAGATTCTAACTATGGCTACACCTTC.

This clone has a single count. The rearrangement joins TRBV30 to TRBJ1-1; the match to TRBD1 covers 7 bases. Germline CDR1 GTSNPN, CDR2 SVGIG (reference sequence). This CDR3 has 14 amino acids. V trimming: 4 bases; J trimming: 4 bases; junction bases outside the gene matches: 9. The CDR3 region is CAWKKAGGVTEAFF. The CDR3 DNA sequence: TGTGCCTGGAAGAAGGCAGGGGGAGTCACTGAAGCTTTCTTT.

The chain joins TRBV19 to TRBJ1-5; D gene uncertain. CDR1 is LNHDA, CDR2 SQIVND, per germline (reference sequence). The CDR3 is 16 amino acids. Trimming cost V 1 base and J 4 bases, with 14 bases left between them. The CDR3 coding sequence is TGTGCCAGTAGTATAGTCGGAGGGTCCAAGAATCAGCCCCAGCATTTT. This codes for CASSIVGGSKNQPQHF.

This chain uses TRBV19 with TRBJ2-7; D is unclear. CDR1 LNHDA and CDR2 SQIVND come from the germline V gene (reference sequence). V lost 4 bases and J lost 4, with 14 bases in between. This CDR3 is 14 amino acids long. The CDR3 protein is CASSTTEMPYEQYF. The CDR3 nucleotides read TGTGCCAGTAGTACTACCGAGATGCCTTACGAGCAGTACTTC.

This sequence joins TRBV6-1 and TRBJ2-2, with TRBD1 matching 7 bases. J gave up 2 bases and V 4 bases, and 7 bases lay outside the gene matches. The CDR3 extends over 16 amino acids. Germline V gene data show CDR1 as MNHNS and CDR2 as SASEGT. The CDR3 loop is CASSGSGTDNTGELFF. The CDR3 bases are TGTGCCAGCAGTGGCTCCGGGACAGACAACACCGGGGAGCTGTTTTTT.

Only one count was recorded for this clone. The chain combines TRBV19 with TRBJ1-1; 8 bases are shared with TRBD1. The CDR3 is 14 amino acids. The J segment lost 2 bases and the V segment lost 9 bases, leaving 8 bases of the junction unmatched. CDR1 is LNHDA, CDR2 SQIVND, per germline (reference sequence). The CDR3 nucleotides are TGTGCCAGCCGACAGGGGACGAGTAACACTGAAGCTTTCTTT. Translated: CASRQGTSNTEAFF.

The chain uses TRBV9 and TRBJ2-7; D call uncertain. CDR1 is SGDLS, CDR2 YYNGEE, per germline. With 4 bases removed from V and 7 bases from J, the gap between germline ends came to 18 bases. The CDR3 has 14 residues. The CDR3 sequence is CASSPSGYDAEQYF. Written as DNA, the CDR3 is TGTGCCAGCAGCCCGTCCGGGTACGATGCTGAGCAGTACTTC.

The V gene is TRBV15, the J gene TRBJ1-2; possible D gene TRBD1, 5 bases. Germline assignment: CDR1 LNHNV and CDR2 YYDKDF (reference sequence). The CDR3 consists of 15 residues. V shed 1 base and J shed 7 bases, with 16 bases lying between them. CDR3 sequence: CATSRVPAWGGGYTF. In nucleotides, the CDR3 is TGTGCCACCAGCAGAGTGCCGGCCTGGGGGGGTGGCTACACCTTC.

The chain combines TRBV7-8 with TRBJ1-5; unclear D gene. CDR3 length: 13 amino acids. V lost 1 base, J lost 6 bases, and 7 bases lay in between. Germline lookup yields CDR1 SGHVS and CDR2 FQNEAQ. The DNA of the CDR3 is TGTGCCAGCAGCTTAGGGCCGCTTCAGCCCCAGCATTTT. It is translated as CASSLGPLQPQHF.

The chain is built from TRBV7-2 and TRBJ1-6, with TRBD1 matching over 7 bases. Germline V lookup: CDR1 SGHTA, CDR2 FQGNSA. The junction had 9 bases not matched to a gene; V was cut back by 7 bases and J by 6 bases. The CDR3 is 15 amino acids. The CDR3: CASNNRRGRNSPLHF. The CDR3 bases are TGTGCCAGCAACAACCGTAGGGGGCGTAATTCACCCCTCCACTTT.

This rearrangement joins TRBV9 to TRBJ2-5, with D maybe TRBD1 (8 bases). With 3 bases removed from V and 4 bases from J, the gap between germline ends came to 25 bases. CDR3 length equals 18 residues. Germline CDR1 SGDLS, CDR2 YYNGEE. CDR3 coding DNA: TGTGCCAGCAGCGACAACAGGGGGGGAGCAGAAGCGGGAGAGACCCAGTACTTC. Translated: CASSDNRGGAEAGETQYF.

The chain joins TRBV6-5 to TRBJ2-2, with 10 bases aligning to TRBD1. V lost 10 bases to trimming and J lost 4 bases; unmatched junction nucleotides: 3. Germline loops: CDR1 MNHEY, CDR2 SVGAGI. There are 13 residues in the CDR3. The CDR3 protein is CATRTGGTGELFF. The CDR3 bases are TGTGCCACTCGGACAGGGGGCACCGGGGAGCTGTTTTTT.

The chain is built from TRBV7-9 and TRBJ1-1; no clear D. In germline, CDR1 is SEHNR, CDR2 FQNEAQ (reference sequence). V lost 5 bases to trimming and J lost 0 bases, with 13 bases between them. The CDR3 runs to 15 residues. CDR3 in amino acids: CASSPDRPMNTEAFF. The CDR3 DNA is TGTGCCAGCAGCCCAGATCGCCCAATGAACACTGAAGCTTTCTTT.

This clone was counted a single time. The genes are TRBV4-2 and TRBJ1-2; 11 bases fit TRBD1. Germline lookup yields CDR1 LGHNA and CDR2 YNFKEQ. CDR3 size: 15 residues. The V segment lost 0 bases and the J segment 6 bases; nucleotides outside the gene matches: 3. The CDR3 is CASSQERTGGDGYTF. As DNA, the CDR3 is TGTGCCAGCAGCCAAGAAAGGACAGGGGGCGATGGCTACACCTTC.

The rearrangement joins TRBV4-2 to TRBJ2-2, with 7 bases that match TRBD1. J lost 5 bases, V lost 4 bases, and 7 bases had no gene match. CDR1 LGHNA and CDR2 YNFKEQ come from the germline V gene. This CDR3 is built from 15 residues. CDR3 sequence reads: CASSPDRVGTGELFF. CDR3 sequence (DNA): TGTGCCAGCAGCCCCGACAGGGTTGGAACCGGGGAGCTGTTTTTT.

This clone was observed once. The DNA of the CDR3 is TGTGCCAGCTCACCATCAGGGAAGGAAAACACCATATATTTT. Translated, it gives CASSPSGKENTIYF. This sequence joins TRBV18 and TRBJ1-3, with D possibly TRBD1 on 5 matching bases. CDR3 length equals 14 residues. CDR1 and CDR2 from the germline V gene are KGHSH and LQKENI. Trimming removed 2 bases from V and 6 bases from J, with 11 bases in between.

The V call is TRBV7-2, the J call TRBJ2-1; possibly TRBD1 for D (7 bases). This CDR3 is built from 16 residues. Germline V gene data show CDR1 as SGHTA and CDR2 as FQGNSA. Trimming took 1 base from V and 3 from J, leaving 13 bases between them. CDR3 DNA sequence: TGTGCCAGCAGCTTAGAGGCGGGACAGAGCTACAATGAGCAGTTCTTC. It codes for CASSLEAGQSYNEQFF.

The V and J genes are TRBV3-1 (or the pseudogene TRBV3-2) and TRBJ1-6, with 8 positions matching TRBD1. The V and J ends lost 3 bases and 7 bases, in that order; junction bases with no gene match: 2. This CDR3 has 14 amino acids. Germline CDR1 reads LGHDT; CDR2 reads YNNKEL (reference sequence). CDR3: CASSHGQGNSPLHF. CDR3 DNA: TGTGCCAGCAGCCACGGACAGGGAAATTCACCCCTCCACTTT.

As to this clone: One end of the junction varies from germline; a read error may be responsible. V and J are TRBV18 and TRBJ2-1; 7 nucleotides align to TRBD2. The CDR3 has 17 amino acids. Germline V gene sequence: CDR1 KGHSH, CDR2 LQKENI. CDR3: CATSLEQGNSGQDEQFF. The CDR3 nucleotides read TGTGCCACCTCACTGGAGCAGGGAAATAGCGGGCAGGATGAGCAGTTCTTC.

CDR3 sequence reads: CAISESRGLNGDTQYF. Here the CDR3 DNA reads TGTGCCATCAGTGAGTCCAGGGGCTTAAACGGGGATACGCAGTATTTT. V is TRBV10-3 and J is TRBJ2-3; weak D call: TRBD1 (6 bases). The CDR3 sequence is 16 residues long. Germline CDR1 and CDR2: ENHRY and SYGVKD. The V and J ends lost 0 bases and 6 bases respectively, with 16 bases between them.

This rearrangement joins TRBV7-2 to TRBJ2-5; D gene unclear. This CDR3 contains 12 residues. Per germline, CDR1 SGHTA and CDR2 FQGNSA. The germline V and J ends were trimmed by 5 bases and 2 bases, with 6 bases remaining between them. The CDR3: CASSRAQETQYF. DNA for the CDR3: TGTGCCAGCAGCCGAGCGCAAGAGACCCAGTACTTC.

This clone was counted once. The chain has TRBV11-2 and TRBJ1-1; tentative D call: TRBD1 (5 bases). Germline lookup yields CDR1 SGHAT and CDR2 FQNNGV. The CDR3 contains 11 residues. Trimming removed 5 bases from V and 6 bases from J, with 7 bases in between. CDR3 DNA: TGTGCCAGCAGCCTCAGGGCTGAAGCTTTCTTT. Protein: CASSLRAEAFF.

This clone was seen repeatedly, ten times or more. The chain has TRBV12-5 and TRBJ1-5, with a tentative D call TRBD1 (6 bases). Trimming left V 8 bases short and J 5 bases short, with 19 bases between. The CDR3 totals 15 residues. CDR1 LGHNT and CDR2 FRNRAP come from the germline V gene. The CDR3 nucleotides are TGTGCTAGTCGCGGAGACGGGACATTCTATCAGCCCCAGCATTTT. As protein: CASRGDGTFYQPQHF.

The genes are TRBV2 and TRBJ1-2; D call uncertain. CDR3 length: 14 amino acids. V was trimmed by 8 bases and J by 4 bases, leaving 17 bases between them. Looked up from germline, CDR1 is SNHLY and CDR2 is FYNNEI. CDR3 nucleotide sequence: TGTGCCAGCCTTTTAGGGATAGAGGGCTATGGCTACACCTTC. Translation: CASLLGIEGYGYTF. Variable domain in full (rest from reference TRBV2 and TRBJ1-2): EPEVTQTPSHQVTQMGQEVILRCVPISNHLYFYWYRQILGQKVEFLVSFYNNEISEKSEIFDDQFSVERPDGSNFTLKIRSTKLEDSAMYFCASLLGIEGYGYTFGSGTRLTVV.

This chain uses TRBV5-1 with TRBJ2-3, with D tentatively TRBD2 (7 bases). V gave up 0 bases and J gave up 5 bases, with 13 bases separating them. There are 15 residues in the CDR3. Per germline, CDR1 SGHRS and CDR2 YFSETQ. This CDR3 reads CASSLDRGGLDTQYF. The CDR3 DNA sequence: TGCGCCAGCAGCTTGGATAGGGGGGGTTTAGATACGCAGTATTTT.

The J gene is TRBJ1-5, the V gene TRBV6-1, with 9 bases that match TRBD1. The CDR3 length is 16 residues. The germline CDR1 and CDR2 sequences are MNHNS and SASEGT. After removal of 1 base from V and 3 bases from J, the junction contained 4 bases not matched to a gene. This chain's CDR3 is CASSEGTGGFNQPQHF. CDR3 nucleotides: TGTGCCAGCAGTGAAGGCACAGGGGGCTTCAATCAGCCCCAGCATTTT.